This T cell receptor beta chain comes out of a study of T cell changes during pregnancy in multiple sclerosis. Produced via immunoSEQ multiplex PCR; TCRdb's table is partial and in-frame only. The data show some 51,000 clones, approximately 94% seen once. From germline, CDR1 is SSHAT and CDR2 FNYEAQ (reference sequence). This CDR3 is built from 15 residues. This clone came up once. One junction end does not reproduce the germline sequence, and a read error may be involved. This clonotype originated in a female donor with multiple sclerosis, enrolled in a pregnancy study. The chain employs TRBV7-7 and TRBJ2-1, with D possibly matching TRBD2 (5 bases). Sequenced here: CD4+ T cells from peripheral blood mononuclear cells, sampled in the second trimester of pregnancy. The CDR3 here is CASSSRESSYNEQFF. CDR3 in DNA: TGTGCTAGCAGCTCCCGGGAAAGCTCCTACAATGAGCAGTTCTTC.